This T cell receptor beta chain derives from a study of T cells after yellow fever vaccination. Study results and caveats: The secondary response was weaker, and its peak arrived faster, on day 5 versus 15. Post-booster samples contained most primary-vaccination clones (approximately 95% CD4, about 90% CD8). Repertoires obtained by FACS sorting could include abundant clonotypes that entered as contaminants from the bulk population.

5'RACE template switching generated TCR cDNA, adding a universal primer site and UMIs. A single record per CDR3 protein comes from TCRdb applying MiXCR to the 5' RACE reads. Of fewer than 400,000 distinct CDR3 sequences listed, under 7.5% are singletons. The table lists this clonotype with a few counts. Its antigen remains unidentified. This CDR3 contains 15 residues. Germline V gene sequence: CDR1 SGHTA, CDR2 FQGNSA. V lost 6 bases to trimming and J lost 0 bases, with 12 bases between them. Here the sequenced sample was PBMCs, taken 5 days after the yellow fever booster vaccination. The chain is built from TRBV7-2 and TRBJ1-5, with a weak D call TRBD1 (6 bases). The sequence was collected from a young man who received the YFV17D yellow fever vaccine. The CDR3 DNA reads TGTGCCAGCAGTCCCGGACAGATTAGCAATCAGCCCCAGCATTTT. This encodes CASSPGQISNQPQHF.